This TCR beta chain was retrieved from a study of CD8 T cells in ankylosing spondylitis. TCRdb re-called the 5' RACE reads with MiXCR, one entry per CDR3 protein. The data contain about 360,000 distinct CDR3 sequences, over 12% of them singletons. The sample holds many counts of this clonotype. The CDR3 totals 14 residues. Germline V gene data show CDR1 as SGHRS and CDR2 as YFSETQ. Trimming shortened V by 7 bases and J by 4 bases, and 17 bases separated the two germline ends. V and J are TRBV5-1 and TRBJ1-1; a possible D gene is TRBD1 (5 bases). Sequencing used blood, either unsorted or a sorted T cell fraction (not recorded which). This receptor was taken from a male donor with ankylosing spondylitis or in good health (not recorded which). The CDR3 DNA reads TGCGCCAGCCCGCCGGGGCCGGGGGTCACTGAAGCTTTCTTT. It is translated as CASPPGPGVTEAFF.